This T cell receptor beta chain came from a study of CD8+CD57+ T cells in acquired aplastic anemia. About the study: The mean DNA yield obtained from sorted CD4+ and CD8+ cells came to 3 to 3.5 ug.

The V and J ends lost 11 bases and 11 bases respectively, with 18 bases between them. In germline, CDR1 is SNHLY, CDR2 FYNNEI. This CDR3 has 12 amino acids. As regards this clonotype: The antigen remains undetermined.

Study-level findings and limits: The CD8+ Simpson's diversity of patients and controls was not significantly different.

Researchers used genomic DNA as the template to profile TCR beta VDJ and CDR3. TCRdb reprocessed the reads via MiXCR and lists one record per CDR3 protein. This table holds more than 250,000 distinct CDR3 sequences, 55% to 65% found once. The chain uses TRBV2 and TRBJ2-2; a possible D gene is TRBD2 (7 bases). This TCR was recovered from a human donor with severe aplastic anemia or a healthy control (not recorded which). Material for sequencing was sorted CD4+, CD8+, or CD8+CD57+ T cells (not recorded which) from PBMCs. This CDR3 reads CAGGRGAGELFF. In DNA, the CDR3 is TGTGCCGGGGGACGGGGGGCGGGCGAGCTGTTTTTT.